This T cell receptor (beta chain) originates from a study of molecular identifiers for immune sequencing clone quantification. Overall study: For replicates, RNA isolated from 20,000 or 100,000 naive CD8 cells was divided into five portions, of which four were sequenced. General study results and limits: In a background of around 1 million naive cells, spiked Jurkat TCR RNA from one cell was reportedly detectable.

Library preparation followed earlier protocols using designated TCR primers. TCRdb analysed the PCR reads with MiXCR anew, one entry per CDR3 protein. Of under 600,000 distinct CDR3 sequences in the sample, roughly 25% are singletons; the top ten hold around 0.79%. Naive CD8 T cells were sorted as CD8+CD4-CCR7+CD45RA+. This clonotype has more than one count but fewer than ten. Antigen: not known. This CDR3 is 14 amino acids long. Germline CDR1 reads LNHDA; CDR2 reads SQIVND (reference sequence). V lost 3 bases to trimming and J lost 2 bases, with 10 bases between them. The J gene is TRBJ2-5, the V gene TRBV19; D uncertain. The specimen was naive CD8+ T cells from blood, with Jurkat cell RNA spiked in. Subset in this sample: FACS-sorted CD8+CD4-CCR7+CD45RA+ naive T cells. The sequence was collected from a human donor in good health. Some libraries in this study had Jurkat cell RNA spiked in. The CDR3 coding sequence is TGTGCCAGTAGTATGGAACCAGAACAAGAGACCCAGTACTTC. Translated: CASSMEPEQETQYF.